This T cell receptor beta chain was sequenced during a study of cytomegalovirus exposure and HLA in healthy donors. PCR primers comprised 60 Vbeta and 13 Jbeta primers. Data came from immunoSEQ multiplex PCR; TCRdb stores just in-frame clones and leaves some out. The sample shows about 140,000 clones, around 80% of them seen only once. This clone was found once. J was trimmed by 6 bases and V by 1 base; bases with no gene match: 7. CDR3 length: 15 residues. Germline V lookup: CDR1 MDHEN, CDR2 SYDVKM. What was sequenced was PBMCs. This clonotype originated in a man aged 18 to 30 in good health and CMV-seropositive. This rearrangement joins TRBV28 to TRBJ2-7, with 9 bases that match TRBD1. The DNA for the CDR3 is TGTGCCAGCAGTTTATTAGGGGGACAGGGTTCCGAGCAGTACTTC. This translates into CASSLLGGQGSEQYF. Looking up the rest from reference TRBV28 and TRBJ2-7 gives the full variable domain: DVKVTQSSRYLVKRTGEKVFLECVQDMDHENMFWYRQDPGLGLRLIYFSYDVKMKEKGDIPEGYSVSREKKERFSLILESASTNQTSMYLCASSLLGGQGSEQYFGPGTRLTVT.